The clone carrying this T cell receptor beta chain was counted at least ten times. Its specificity is unknown. The time point: sample taken at primary tumor resection. This sample was taken from a study of spatial heterogeneity in lung cancer. Study results and caveats: Tumor mutation counts were tracked by expanded intratumoral alpha and beta TCR counts.

Using its own MiXCR run on the 5' RACE reads, TCRdb lists one record per CDR3 protein. The table includes some 6,200 distinct CDR3 sequences, around 15% detected once. Germline values: CDR1 DFQATT, CDR2 SNEGSKA (reference sequence). The V gene lost 2 bases and the J gene lost 5 bases, with 6 bases spanning the gap. The length of the CDR3 is 11 residues. This TCR was sampled from a male donor with early-stage non-small cell lung cancer. This rearrangement joins TRBV20-1 to TRBJ2-5; D perhaps matches TRBD2 (6 bases). Specimen: lung tumor tissue, collected at surgery. CDR3 region: CSARREETQYF. DNA of the CDR3: TGCAGTGCTAGACGGGAGGAGACCCAGTACTTC.